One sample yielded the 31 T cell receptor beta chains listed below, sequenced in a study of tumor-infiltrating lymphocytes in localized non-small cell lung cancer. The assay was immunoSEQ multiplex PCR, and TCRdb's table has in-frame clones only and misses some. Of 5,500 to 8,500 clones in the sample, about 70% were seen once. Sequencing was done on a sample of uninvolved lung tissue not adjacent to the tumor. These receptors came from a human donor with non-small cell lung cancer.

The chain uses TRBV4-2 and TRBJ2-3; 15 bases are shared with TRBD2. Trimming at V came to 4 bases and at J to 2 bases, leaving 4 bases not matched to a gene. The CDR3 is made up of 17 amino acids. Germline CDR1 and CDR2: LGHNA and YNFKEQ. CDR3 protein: CASSRGLAGGFTDTQYF. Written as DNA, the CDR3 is TGTGCCAGCAGCCGAGGACTAGCGGGGGGGTTCACAGATACGCAGTATTTT.

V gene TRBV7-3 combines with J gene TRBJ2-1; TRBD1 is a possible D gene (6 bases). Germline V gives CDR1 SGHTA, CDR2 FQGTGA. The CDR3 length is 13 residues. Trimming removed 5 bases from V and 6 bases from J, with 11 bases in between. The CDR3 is CASSSTGRNEQFF. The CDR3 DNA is TGTGCCAGCAGCAGCACAGGGCGCAATGAGCAGTTCTTC.

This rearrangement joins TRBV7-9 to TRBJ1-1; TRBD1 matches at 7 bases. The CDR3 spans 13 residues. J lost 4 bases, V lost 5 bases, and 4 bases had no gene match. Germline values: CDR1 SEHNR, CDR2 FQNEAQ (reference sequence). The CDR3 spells CASSIRGSTEAFF. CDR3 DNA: TGTGCCAGCAGCATCAGGGGGAGCACTGAAGCTTTCTTT.

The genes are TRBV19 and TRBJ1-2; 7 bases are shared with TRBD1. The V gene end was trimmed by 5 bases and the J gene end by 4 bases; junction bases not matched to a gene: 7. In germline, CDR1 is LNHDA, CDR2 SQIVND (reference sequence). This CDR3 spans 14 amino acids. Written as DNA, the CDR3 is TGTGCCAGTAGTCCGGGACAGCGAGTCTATGGCTACACCTTC. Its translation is CASSPGQRVYGYTF.

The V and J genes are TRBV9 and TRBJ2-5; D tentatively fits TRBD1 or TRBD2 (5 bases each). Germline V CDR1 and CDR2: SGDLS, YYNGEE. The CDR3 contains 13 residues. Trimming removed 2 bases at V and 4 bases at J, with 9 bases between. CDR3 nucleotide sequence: TGTGCCAGCAGCGTCGGGACCATAGAGACCCAGTACTTC. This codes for CASSVGTIETQYF.

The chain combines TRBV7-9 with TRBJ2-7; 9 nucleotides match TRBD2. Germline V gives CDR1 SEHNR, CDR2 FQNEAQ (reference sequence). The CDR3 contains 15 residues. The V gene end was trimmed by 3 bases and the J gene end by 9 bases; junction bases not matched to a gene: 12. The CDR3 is CASSFSSGTGAVQYF. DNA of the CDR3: TGTGCCAGCAGCTTCTCTAGCGGGACGGGAGCGGTGCAGTACTTC. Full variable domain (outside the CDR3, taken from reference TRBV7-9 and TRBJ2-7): DTGVSQNPRHKITKRGQNVTFRCDPISEHNRLYWYRQTLGQGPEFLTYFQNEAQLEKSRLLSDRFSAERPKGSFSTLEIQRTEQGDSAMYLCASSFSSGTGAVQYFGPGTRLTVT.

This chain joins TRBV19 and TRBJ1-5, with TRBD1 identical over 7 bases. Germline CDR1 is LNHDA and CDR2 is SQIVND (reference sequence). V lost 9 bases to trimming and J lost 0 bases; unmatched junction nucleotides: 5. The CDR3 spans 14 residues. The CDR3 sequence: CASRGGHSNQPQHF. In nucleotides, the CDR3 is TGTGCCAGCAGGGGGGGGCATAGCAATCAGCCCCAGCATTTT.

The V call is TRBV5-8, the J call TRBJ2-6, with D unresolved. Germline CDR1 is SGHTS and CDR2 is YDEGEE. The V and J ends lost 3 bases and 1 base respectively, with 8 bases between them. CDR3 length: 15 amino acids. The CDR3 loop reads CASSSLSSGANVLTF. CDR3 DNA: TGTGCCAGCAGCTCTCTGTCTTCTGGGGCCAACGTCCTGACTTTC.

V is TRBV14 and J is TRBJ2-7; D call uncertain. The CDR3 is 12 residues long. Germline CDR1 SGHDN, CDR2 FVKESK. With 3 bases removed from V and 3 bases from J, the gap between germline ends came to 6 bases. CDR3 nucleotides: TGTGCCAGCAGCCAGGGTGGCTACGAGCAGTACTTC. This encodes CASSQGGYEQYF.

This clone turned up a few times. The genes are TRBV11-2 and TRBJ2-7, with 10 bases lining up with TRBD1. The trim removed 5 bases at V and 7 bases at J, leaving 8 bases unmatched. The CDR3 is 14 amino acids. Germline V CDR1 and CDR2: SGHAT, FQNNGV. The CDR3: CASSLDRGGPEQYF. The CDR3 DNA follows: TGTGCCAGCAGCCTGGACAGGGGGGGACCGGAGCAGTACTTC.

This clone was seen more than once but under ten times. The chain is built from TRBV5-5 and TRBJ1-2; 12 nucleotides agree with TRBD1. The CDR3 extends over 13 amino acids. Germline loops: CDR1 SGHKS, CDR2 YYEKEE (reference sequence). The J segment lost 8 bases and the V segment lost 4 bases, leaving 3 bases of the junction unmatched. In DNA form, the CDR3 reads TGTGCCAGCAGCCCCGGGACAGGGGGCGGCTACACCTTC. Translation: CASSPGTGGGYTF. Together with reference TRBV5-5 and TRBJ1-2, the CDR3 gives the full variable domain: DAGVTQSPTHLIKTRGQQVTLRCSPISGHKSVSWYQQVLGQGPQFIFQYYEKEERGRGNFPDRFSARQFPNYSSELNVNALLLGDSALYLCASSPGTGGGYTFGSGTRLTVV.

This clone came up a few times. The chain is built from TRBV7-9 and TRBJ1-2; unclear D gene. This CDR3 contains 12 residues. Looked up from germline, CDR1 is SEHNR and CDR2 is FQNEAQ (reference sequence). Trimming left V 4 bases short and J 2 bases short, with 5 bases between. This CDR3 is CASSSSNYGYTF. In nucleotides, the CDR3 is TGTGCCAGCAGCTCGTCGAACTATGGCTACACCTTC. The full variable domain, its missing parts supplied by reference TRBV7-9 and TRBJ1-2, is DTGVSQNPRHKITKRGQNVTFRCDPISEHNRLYWYRQTLGQGPEFLTYFQNEAQLEKSRLLSDRFSAERPKGSFSTLEIQRTEQGDSAMYLCASSSSNYGYTFGSGTRLTVV.

In DNA, the CDR3 is TGTGCCAGCTCCGACACTCTACTCACCGGGGAGCTGTTTTTT. Amino acids: CASSDTLLTGELFF. V usage is TRBV7-9 and J usage is TRBJ2-2; D remains ambiguous. The germline V gene has CDR1 SEHNR and CDR2 FQNEAQ (reference sequence). This CDR3 has 14 residues. Between the trimmed V and J ends, which lost 8 bases and 4 bases, there was a span of 14 bases.

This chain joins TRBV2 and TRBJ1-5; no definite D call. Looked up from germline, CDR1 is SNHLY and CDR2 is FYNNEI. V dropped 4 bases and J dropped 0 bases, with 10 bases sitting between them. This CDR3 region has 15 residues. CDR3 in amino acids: CASSGEDTSNQPQHF. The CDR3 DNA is TGTGCCAGCAGTGGAGAAGACACTAGCAATCAGCCCCAGCATTTT.

Here the CDR3 DNA reads TGTGCCAGCAGTTACGTGAGGGACGATAATGAAAAACTGTTTTTT. It encodes CASSYVRDDNEKLFF. The J gene is TRBJ1-4, the V gene TRBV6-5; maybe TRBD1 (5 bases). Germline V gives CDR1 MNHEY, CDR2 SVGAGI. This CDR3 comprises 15 residues. V was cut by 2 bases and J by 4 bases, with 11 bases left in between.

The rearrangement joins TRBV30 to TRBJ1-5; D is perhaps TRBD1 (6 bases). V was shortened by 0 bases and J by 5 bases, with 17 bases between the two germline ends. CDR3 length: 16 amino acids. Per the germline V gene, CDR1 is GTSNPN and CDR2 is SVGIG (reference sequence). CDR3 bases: TGTGCCTGGAGTGTAGGGCAGGGGTTGGGGGATCAGCCCCAGCATTTT. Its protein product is CAWSVGQGLGDQPQHF. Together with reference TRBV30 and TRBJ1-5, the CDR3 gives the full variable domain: SQTIHQWPATLVQPVGSPLSLECTVEGTSNPNLYWYRQAAGRGLQLLFYSVGIGQISSEVPQNLSASRPQDRQFILSSKKLLLSDSGFYLCAWSVGQGLGDQPQHFGDGTRLSIL.

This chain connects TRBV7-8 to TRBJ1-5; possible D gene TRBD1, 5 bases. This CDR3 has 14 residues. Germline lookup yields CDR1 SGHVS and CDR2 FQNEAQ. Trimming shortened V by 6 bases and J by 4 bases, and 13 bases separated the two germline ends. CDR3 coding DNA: TGTGCCAGCAGTTCGACAGAAATGAATCAGCCCCAGCATTTT. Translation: CASSSTEMNQPQHF.

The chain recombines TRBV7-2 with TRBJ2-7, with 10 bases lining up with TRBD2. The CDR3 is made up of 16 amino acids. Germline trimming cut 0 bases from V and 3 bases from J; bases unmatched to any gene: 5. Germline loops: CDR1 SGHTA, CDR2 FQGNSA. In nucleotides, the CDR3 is TGTGCCAGCAGCTTAGCTGCTAGCGGGGGACGCTACGAGCAGTACTTC. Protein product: CASSLAASGGRYEQYF.

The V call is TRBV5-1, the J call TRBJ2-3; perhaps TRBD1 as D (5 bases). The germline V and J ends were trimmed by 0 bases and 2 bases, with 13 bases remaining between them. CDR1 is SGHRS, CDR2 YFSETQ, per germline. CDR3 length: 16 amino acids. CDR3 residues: CASSLGQGAPTDTQYF. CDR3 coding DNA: TGCGCCAGCAGCTTGGGTCAGGGCGCGCCCACAGATACGCAGTATTTT.

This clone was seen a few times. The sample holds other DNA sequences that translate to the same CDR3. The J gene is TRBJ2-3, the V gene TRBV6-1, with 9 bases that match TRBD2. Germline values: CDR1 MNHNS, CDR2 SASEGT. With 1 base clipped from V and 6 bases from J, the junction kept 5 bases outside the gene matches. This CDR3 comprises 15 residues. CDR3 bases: TGTGCCAGCAGTGAAGGGAGCGGGGGGCAGGATACGCAGTATTTT. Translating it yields CASSEGSGGQDTQYF.

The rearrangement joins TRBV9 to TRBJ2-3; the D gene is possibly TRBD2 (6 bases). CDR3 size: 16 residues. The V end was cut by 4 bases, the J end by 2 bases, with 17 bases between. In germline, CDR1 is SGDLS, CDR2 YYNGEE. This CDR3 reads CASSPRWGEATDTQYF. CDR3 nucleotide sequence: TGTGCCAGCAGCCCCCGGTGGGGGGAAGCCACAGATACGCAGTATTTT.

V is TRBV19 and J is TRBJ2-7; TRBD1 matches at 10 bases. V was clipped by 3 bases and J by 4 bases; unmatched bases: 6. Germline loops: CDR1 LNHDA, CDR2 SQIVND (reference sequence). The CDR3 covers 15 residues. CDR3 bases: TGTGCCAGTAGTATTGCCGGGACAGGGGTTTACGAGCAGTACTTC. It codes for CASSIAGTGVYEQYF.

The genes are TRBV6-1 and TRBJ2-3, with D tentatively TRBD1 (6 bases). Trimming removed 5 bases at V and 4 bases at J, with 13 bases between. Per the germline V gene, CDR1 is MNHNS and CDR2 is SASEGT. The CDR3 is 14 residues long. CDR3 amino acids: CASSTGSVADTQYF. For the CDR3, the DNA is TGTGCCAGCAGTACAGGGTCGGTCGCAGATACGCAGTATTTT.

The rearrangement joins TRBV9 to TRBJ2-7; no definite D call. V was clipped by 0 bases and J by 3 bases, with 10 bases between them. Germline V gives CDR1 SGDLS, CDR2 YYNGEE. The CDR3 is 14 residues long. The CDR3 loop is CASSVAWSGYEQYF. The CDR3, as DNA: TGTGCCAGCAGCGTAGCTTGGTCCGGCTACGAGCAGTACTTC.

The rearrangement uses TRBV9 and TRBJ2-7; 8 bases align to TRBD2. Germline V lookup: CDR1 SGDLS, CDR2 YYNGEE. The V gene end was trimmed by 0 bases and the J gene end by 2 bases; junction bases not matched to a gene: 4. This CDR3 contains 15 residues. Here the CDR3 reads CASSVAPAGAYEQYF. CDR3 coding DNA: TGTGCCAGCAGCGTAGCCCCAGCGGGGGCCTACGAGCAGTACTTC. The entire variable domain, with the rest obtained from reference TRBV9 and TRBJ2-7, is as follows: DSGVTQTPKHLITATGQRVTLRCSPRSGDLSVYWYQQSLDQGLQFLIQYYNGEERAKGNILERFSAQQFPDLHSELNLSSLELGDSALYFCASSVAPAGAYEQYFGPGTRLTVT.

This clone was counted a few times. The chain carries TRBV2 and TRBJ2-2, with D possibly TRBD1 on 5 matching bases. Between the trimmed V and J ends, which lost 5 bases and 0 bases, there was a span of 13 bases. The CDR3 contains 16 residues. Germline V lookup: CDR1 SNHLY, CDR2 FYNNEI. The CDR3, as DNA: TGTGCCAGCAGTTTGACAGACCTATCGAACACCGGGGAGCTGTTTTTT. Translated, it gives CASSLTDLSNTGELFF.

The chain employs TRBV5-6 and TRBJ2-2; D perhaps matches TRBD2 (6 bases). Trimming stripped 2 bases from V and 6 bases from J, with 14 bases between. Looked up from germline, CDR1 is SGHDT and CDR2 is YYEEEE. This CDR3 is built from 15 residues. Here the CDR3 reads CASSFAGPFAGELFF. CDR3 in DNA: TGTGCCAGCAGCTTCGCGGGGCCCTTCGCCGGGGAGCTGTTTTTT.

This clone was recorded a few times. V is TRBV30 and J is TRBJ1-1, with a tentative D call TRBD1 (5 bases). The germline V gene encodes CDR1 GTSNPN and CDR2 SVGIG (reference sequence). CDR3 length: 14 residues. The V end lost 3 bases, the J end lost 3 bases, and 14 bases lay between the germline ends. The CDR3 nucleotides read TGTGCCTGGAGCCGGGGGGAGCTAGACACTGAAGCTTTCTTT. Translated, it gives CAWSRGELDTEAFF.

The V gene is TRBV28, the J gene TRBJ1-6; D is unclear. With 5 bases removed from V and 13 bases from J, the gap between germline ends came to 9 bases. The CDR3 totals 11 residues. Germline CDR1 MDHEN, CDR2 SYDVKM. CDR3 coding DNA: TGTGCCAGCAGTCTACCGGACCCCCTCCACTTT. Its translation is CASSLPDPLHF.

Written as DNA, the CDR3 is TGTGCCAGCAGGAACGGGGGACCTCAAGAGACCCAGTACTTC. Protein: CASRNGGPQETQYF. This rearrangement joins TRBV6-5 to TRBJ2-5; D might be TRBD2 (6 bases). V lost 6 bases and J 2 bases, leaving 13 bases between the germline ends. The CDR3 has 14 amino acids. The V gene's germline CDR1 is MNHEY and CDR2 SVGAGI.

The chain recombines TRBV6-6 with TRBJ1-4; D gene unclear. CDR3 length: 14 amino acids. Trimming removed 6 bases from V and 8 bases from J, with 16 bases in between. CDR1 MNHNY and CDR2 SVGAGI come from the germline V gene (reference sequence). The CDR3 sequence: CASSTASPREKLFF. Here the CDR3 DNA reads TGTGCCAGCAGCACCGCCAGCCCCCGGGAAAAACTGTTTTTT.